These T cell receptor beta chains were read from a single sample in a study of CD8 T cells in Susac syndrome. In TCRdb, the immunoSEQ multiplex PCR reads were re-called with MiXCR into one record per CDR3 protein. Found here are over 100,000 distinct CDR3 sequences, around nine tenths of them singletons; the top ten hold 0.13% to 0.15%. The specimen was CD4+ T cells from PBMCs. These receptor sequences come from a human donor in good health. CDR3s include the opening cysteine and the closing phenylalanine or tryptophan. The D gene is left open where the match is weak. Expanded clones are given a class, and other clones once, few, many or no size at all.

D | size | J | V | DNA | CDR3
- | - | TRBJ2-1 | TRBV5-1 | TGCGCCAGCAGGGATATTACAGGGAGTGAGCAGTTCTTC | CASRDITGSEQFF
- | - | TRBJ2-1 | TRBV11-2 | TGTGCCAGCAGCCCGCCCACCACGTCTGTCAATGAGCAGTTCTTC | CASSPPTTSVNEQFF
TRBD1 | - | TRBJ2-5 | TRBV7-9 | TGTGCCAGCAGCGGACAGGGGGCTCTGGAAGAGACCCAGTACTTC | CASSGQGALEETQYF
TRBD1 | - | TRBJ1-1 | TRBV20-1 | TGCAGTGCCGGACAGGGTGGGAACACTGAAGCTTTCTTT | CSAGQGGNTEAFF
- | - | TRBJ2-4 | TRBV5-6 | TGTGCCAGCACCCTGGGGGTCCCCGCGGACTGGTACTTC | CASTLGVPADWYF
- | - | TRBJ2-3 | TRBV25-1 | TGTGCCAGCAGTGATGACTTGGGAGATACGCAGTATTTT | CASSDDLGDTQYF
TRBD1 | once | TRBJ2-7 | TRBV27 | TGTGCCAGCAGTTTCCAGCCAGGGGACAGAAGAGCCTACGAGCAGTACTTC | CASSFQPGDRRAYEQYF
TRBD1 | once | TRBJ2-7 | TRBV12-3/TRBV12-4 | TGTGCCAGCAGTTTAGCCGCGTTTGCCAGGGGGCCCGAGCAGTACTTC | CASSLAAFARGPEQYF
TRBD2 | - | TRBJ2-7 | TRBV29-1 | TGCAGCGTTGAAGGGGGGCCAGCGGGAGGTTCCTACGAGCAGTACTTC | CSVEGGPAGGSYEQYF
- | - | TRBJ2-3 | TRBV4-3 | TGCGCCAGCAGCCAAGAAGGGGGTAACACAGATACGCAGTATTTT | CASSQEGGNTDTQYF